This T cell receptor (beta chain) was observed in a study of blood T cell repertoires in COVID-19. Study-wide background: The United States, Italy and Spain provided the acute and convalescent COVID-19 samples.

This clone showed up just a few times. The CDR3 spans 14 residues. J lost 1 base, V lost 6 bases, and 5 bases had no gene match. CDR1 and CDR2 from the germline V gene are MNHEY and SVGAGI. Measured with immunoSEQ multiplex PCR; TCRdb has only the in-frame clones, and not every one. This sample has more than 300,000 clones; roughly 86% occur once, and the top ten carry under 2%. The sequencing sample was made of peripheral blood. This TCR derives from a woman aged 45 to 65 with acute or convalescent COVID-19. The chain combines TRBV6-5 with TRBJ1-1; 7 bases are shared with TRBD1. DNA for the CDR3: TGTGCCAGCAGAAAGACAGGGCGGAACACTGAAGCTTTCTTT. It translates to CASRKTGRNTEAFF.